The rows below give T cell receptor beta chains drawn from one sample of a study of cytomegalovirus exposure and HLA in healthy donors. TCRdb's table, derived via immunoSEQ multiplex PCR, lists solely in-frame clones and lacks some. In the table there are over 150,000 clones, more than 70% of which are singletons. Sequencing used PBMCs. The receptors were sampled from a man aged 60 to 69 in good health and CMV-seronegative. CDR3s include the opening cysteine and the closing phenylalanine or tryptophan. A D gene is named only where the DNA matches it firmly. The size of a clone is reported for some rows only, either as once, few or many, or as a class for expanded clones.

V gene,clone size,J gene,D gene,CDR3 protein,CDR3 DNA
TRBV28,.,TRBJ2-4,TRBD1,CASSKTGVGIQYF,TGTGCCAGTAGCAAGACAGGGGTCGGCATTCAGTACTTC
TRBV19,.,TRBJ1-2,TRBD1,CASSLGQAWEGYTF,TGTGCCAGTAGCCTCGGACAGGCCTGGGAGGGCTACACCTTC
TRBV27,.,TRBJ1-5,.,CASSLWGLGNQPQHF,TGTGCCAGCAGTTTATGGGGGCTTGGCAATCAGCCCCAGCATTTT
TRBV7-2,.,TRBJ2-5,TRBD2,CASSSTRSGRNFRETQYF,TGTGCCAGCAGCTCGACGAGGAGCGGGAGAAATTTCCGAGAGACCCAGTACTTC
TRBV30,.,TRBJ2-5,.,CAWSPAGVQETQYF,TGTGCCTGGAGTCCGGCAGGGGTACAAGAGACCCAGTACTTC
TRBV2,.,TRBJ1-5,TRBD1,CALGGQDLNQPQHF,TGTGCCTTAGGGGGACAGGACCTCAATCAGCCCCAGCATTTT
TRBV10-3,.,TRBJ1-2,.,CATTRVTGERLNYGYTF,TGTGCCACTACGAGGGTAACTGGGGAGCGCCTTAACTATGGCTACACCTTC
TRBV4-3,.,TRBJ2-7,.,CASSQDRGSEQYF,TGCGCCAGCAGCCAAGACAGGGGAAGCGAGCAGTACTTC
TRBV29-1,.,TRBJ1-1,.,CSAGESTEAFF,TGCAGCGCGGGGGAGAGCACTGAAGCTTTCTTT
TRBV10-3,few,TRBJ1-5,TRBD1,CAISGRDRSNQPQHF,TGTGCCATCAGTGGGAGGGACAGGAGCAATCAGCCCCAGCATTTT
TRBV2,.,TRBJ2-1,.,CASNGQHNEQFF,TGTGCCAGCAATGGGCAGCACAATGAGCAGTTCTTC
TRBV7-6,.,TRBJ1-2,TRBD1,CASSQRTGDFDGYTF,TGTGCCAGCAGCCAACGGACAGGGGACTTCGATGGCTACACCTTC
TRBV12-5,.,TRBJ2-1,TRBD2,CASGGTSGRAGRINEQFF,TGTGCTAGTGGTGGGACTAGCGGGAGGGCGGGTAGGATCAATGAGCAGTTCTTC
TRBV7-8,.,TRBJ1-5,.,CASSPLRTKSNQPQHF,TGTGCCAGCAGCCCCCTCAGGACAAAAAGCAATCAGCCCCAGCATTTT
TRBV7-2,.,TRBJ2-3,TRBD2,CASSLHSGTSADTQYF,TGTGCCAGCAGCCTCCACTCTGGGACTAGCGCAGATACGCAGTATTTT
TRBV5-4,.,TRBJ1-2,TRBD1,CASSLVTGAEFF,TGTGCCAGCAGCTTGGTTACAGGGGCGGAGTTCTTC
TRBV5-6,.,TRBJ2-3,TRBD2,CASSLRAGSVDTRYF,TGTGCCAGCAGCTTGAGAGCGGGGTCTGTTGATACGCGGTATTTT
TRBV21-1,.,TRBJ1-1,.,CASSTGTGKRNTEAFF,TGTGCCAGCAGCACCGGGACAGGGAAACGGAACACTGAAGCTTTCTTT
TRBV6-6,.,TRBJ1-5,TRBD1,CASSYGGQGVPQPQHF,TGTGCCAGCAGTTACGGGGGACAGGGGGTACCCCAGCCCCAGCATTTT
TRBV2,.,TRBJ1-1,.,CASSGQGRTEAFF,TGTGCCAGCAGTGGGCAGGGCCGGACTGAAGCTTTCTTT
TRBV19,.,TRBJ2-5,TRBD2,CASSTLAGGKETQYF,TGTGCCAGTAGTACGCTAGCGGGGGGAAAAGAGACCCAGTACTTC
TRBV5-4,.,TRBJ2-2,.,CASSLTLGELFF,TGTGCCAGCAGCTTGACTCTCGGGGAGCTGTTTTTT
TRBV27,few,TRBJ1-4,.,CASSLSIRGANEKLFF,TGTGCCAGCAGTTTATCGATCCGGGGAGCCAATGAAAAACTGTTTTTT
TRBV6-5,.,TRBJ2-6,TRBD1,CASSSGQSSGANVLTF,TGTGCCAGCAGTTCGGGACAGAGCTCTGGGGCCAACGTCCTGACTTTC
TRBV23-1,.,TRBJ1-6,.,CASSQSPPNRASSYNSPLHF,TGCGCCAGCAGTCAATCGCCCCCTAACAGGGCCAGCTCCTATAATTCACCCCTCCACTTT
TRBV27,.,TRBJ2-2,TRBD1,CASRSGQGNGELFF,TGTGCCAGCAGATCGGGACAGGGGAACGGGGAGCTGTTTTTT
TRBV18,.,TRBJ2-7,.,CASSPGHSYEQYF,TGTGCCAGCTCACCAGGACATTCCTACGAGCAGTACTTC
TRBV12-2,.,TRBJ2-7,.,CASRFETRETTYEQYF,TGTGCAAGTCGCTTCGAAACGAGGGAGACAACCTACGAGCAGTACTTC
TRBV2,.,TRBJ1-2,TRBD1,CASSEGGQGLGGYTF,TGTGCCAGCAGTGAAGGGGGACAGGGGCTTGGAGGCTACACCTTC
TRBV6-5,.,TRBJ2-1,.,CASSPSTTNEQFF,TGTGCCAGCAGTCCCTCTACTACGAATGAGCAGTTCTTC
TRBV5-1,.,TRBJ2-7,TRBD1,CASSLEGQGPGEQYF,TGCGCCAGCAGCTTAGAGGGACAGGGTCCCGGCGAGCAGTACTTC
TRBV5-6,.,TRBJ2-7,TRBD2,CASSLGLAGREQYF,TGTGCCAGCAGCTTAGGGCTAGCGGGGAGAGAGCAGTACTTC
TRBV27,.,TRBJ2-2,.,CASRPAGSPGELFF,TGTGCCAGCCGTCCTGCGGGGAGTCCCGGGGAGCTGTTTTTT
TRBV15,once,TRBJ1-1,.,CATSGTGARNTEAFF,TGTGCCACCAGCGGAACGGGTGCACGGAACACTGAAGCTTTCTTT
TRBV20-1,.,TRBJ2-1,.,CSALRGEQFF,TGCAGTGCGTTAAGGGGTGAGCAGTTCTTC
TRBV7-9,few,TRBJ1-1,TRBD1,CASSLGQGNTEAFF,TGTGCCAGCAGCCTAGGACAGGGTAACACTGAAGCTTTCTTT
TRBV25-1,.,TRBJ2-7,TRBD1,CASSQGTGAYEQYF,TGTGCCAGCAGTCAGGGGACAGGAGCCTACGAGCAGTACTTC
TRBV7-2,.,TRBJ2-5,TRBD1,CASSIRDRETQYF,TGTGCCAGCAGCATCCGGGACAGGGAGACCCAGTACTTC
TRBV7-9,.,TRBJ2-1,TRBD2,CASSLAPALANEQFF,TGCGCCAGCAGCTTAGCGCCCGCACTAGCGAATGAGCAGTTCTTC
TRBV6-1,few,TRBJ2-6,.,CASSDPTGANVLTF,TGTGCCAGCAGTGACCCTACTGGGGCCAACGTCCTGACTTTC
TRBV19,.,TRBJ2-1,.,CASSASWGAYNEQFF,TGTGCCAGTAGTGCGAGCTGGGGCGCCTACAATGAGCAGTTCTTC
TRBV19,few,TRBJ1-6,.,CASSMRNNSPLHF,TGTGCCAGTAGTATGCGGAATAATTCACCCCTCCACTTT
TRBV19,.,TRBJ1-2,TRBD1,CASSIGTVGYTF,TGTGCCAGTAGTATCGGGACAGTTGGCTACACCTTC
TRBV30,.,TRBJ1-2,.,CAWSPPGLGYTF,TGTGCCTGGAGCCCCCCAGGGCTCGGCTACACCTTC
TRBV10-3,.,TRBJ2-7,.,CAISGLGGYEQYF,TGTGCCATCAGTGGGTTGGGGGGCTACGAGCAGTACTTC
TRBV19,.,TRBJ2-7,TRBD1,CASSPRTGNSYEQYF,TGTGCCAGTAGTCCCCGGACAGGAAACTCCTACGAGCAGTACTTC
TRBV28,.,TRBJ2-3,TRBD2,CATTSGRWADTQYF,TGTGCCACGACTAGCGGGAGATGGGCAGATACGCAGTATTTT
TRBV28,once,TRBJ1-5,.,CASRRGTWQPQHF,TGTGCCAGCAGGCGGGGGACGTGGCAGCCCCAGCATTTT
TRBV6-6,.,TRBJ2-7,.,CASSSESLYEQYF,TGTGCCAGCAGTAGTGAAAGCCTCTACGAGCAGTACTTC
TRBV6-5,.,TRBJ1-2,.,CASSRTGSGGGYTF,TGTGCCAGCAGTAGAACAGGGTCTGGCGGAGGCTACACCTTC
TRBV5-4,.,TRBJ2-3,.,CASSFGGTDTQYF,TGTGCCAGCAGCTTCGGCGGGACAGATACGCAGTATTTT
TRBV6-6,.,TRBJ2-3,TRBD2,CASRLANTDTQYF,TGTGCCAGCAGACTAGCGAACACAGATACGCAGTATTTT
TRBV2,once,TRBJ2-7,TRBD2,CASYLTSGYEQYF,TGTGCCAGCTATCTGACTAGCGGCTACGAGCAGTACTTC
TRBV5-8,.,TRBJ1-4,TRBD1,CASSLETGDEKLFF,TGTGCCAGCAGCTTGGAGACAGGGGATGAAAAACTGTTTTTT
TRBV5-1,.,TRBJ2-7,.,CASRTRSGYEQYF,TGCGCCAGCAGGACCCGGTCGGGCTACGAGCAGTACTTC